Following are 27 T cell receptor beta chains from one sample sequenced in a study of blood T cell repertoires in COVID-19. The table came from immunoSEQ multiplex PCR; TCRdb's copy has only in-frame clones and leaves some out. The sample includes 250,000 to 300,000 clones, almost 85% of them seen just once. Sequencing was carried out using peripheral blood. The receptors come from a man aged 45-65 years with active or convalescent COVID-19.

This chain links TRBV27 with TRBJ2-1; D not certain. Germline V lookup: CDR1 MNHEY, CDR2 SMNVEV (reference sequence). CDR3 length: 11 amino acids. The germline V and J ends were trimmed by 2 bases and 13 bases, with 9 bases remaining between them. Written as DNA, the CDR3 is TGTGCCAGCAGTTTAGGCCCCCCCCAGTTCTTC. It yields the protein CASSLGPPQFF.

The genes are TRBV7-9 and TRBJ1-2, with D possibly matching TRBD1 (6 bases). The CDR3 runs 13 residues. Per the germline V gene, CDR1 is SEHNR and CDR2 is FQNEAQ (reference sequence). V lost 3 bases and J lost 7, with 12 bases in between. The CDR3 here is CASSFSGAAGYTF. In DNA, the CDR3 is TGTGCCAGCAGCTTTTCAGGGGCTGCTGGCTACACCTTC.

This sequence joins TRBV19 and TRBJ1-1; D ambiguous. From germline, CDR1 is LNHDA and CDR2 SQIVND (reference sequence). This CDR3 is built from 14 residues. Trimming took off 5 bases at V and 0 bases at J, with 10 bases between the two ends. This CDR3 is CASSLTPMNTEAFF. In nucleotides, the CDR3 is TGTGCCAGTAGTTTGACACCCATGAACACTGAAGCTTTCTTT.

The J gene is TRBJ2-5, the V gene TRBV11-2, with 8 bases lining up with TRBD2. Germline V gene sequence: CDR1 SGHAT, CDR2 FQNNGV. The CDR3 length is 16 residues. V was clipped by 1 base and J by 5 bases; unmatched bases: 9. This CDR3 reads CASSLGGLDIEETQYF. The CDR3 region has the DNA TGTGCCAGCAGCTTAGGGGGACTAGATATCGAGGAGACCCAGTACTTC.

This clone was seen only a few times. The rearrangement joins TRBV11-2 to TRBJ1-3, with 9 bases that match TRBD1. The CDR3 totals 17 residues. The V segment lost 3 bases and the J segment 0 bases; nucleotides outside the gene matches: 6. Germline V gene lookup returns CDR1 SGHAT and CDR2 FQNNGV. The CDR3 is CASSFRDRVDSGNTIYF. CDR3 coding DNA: TGTGCCAGCAGCTTCCGGGACAGGGTAGACTCTGGAAACACCATATATTTT.

This sequence joins TRBV7-2 and TRBJ2-7; a weak D match, TRBD2 (7 bases). Trimming stripped 8 bases from V and 1 base from J, with 18 bases between. Germline-derived CDR1 and CDR2 are SGHTA and FQGNSA. The CDR3 length is 15 residues. The CDR3 DNA follows: TGTGCCAGCGCTGACTGGGGGGGCCCTTCCTACGAGCAGTACTTC. Translating it yields CASADWGGPSYEQYF.

The rearrangement links TRBV6-4 to TRBJ1-2, with D possibly matching TRBD1 (6 bases). Germline V gene data show CDR1 as MRHNA and CDR2 as SNTAGT. This CDR3 is 13 amino acids long. V dropped 6 bases and J dropped 3 bases, with 11 bases sitting between them. The CDR3 sequence: CASREDRDYGYTF. CDR3 DNA sequence: TGTGCCAGCAGAGAGGACAGAGACTATGGCTACACCTTC.

The chain employs TRBV7-6 and TRBJ2-5, with TRBD2 matching 8 bases. The V gene's germline CDR1 is SGHVS and CDR2 FNYEAQ. The CDR3 has 14 amino acids. V trimming: 2 bases; J trimming: 5 bases; junction bases outside the gene matches: 4. The CDR3: CASSLSGGRETQYF. The CDR3 DNA reads as TGTGCCAGCAGCTTATCGGGGGGGAGGGAGACCCAGTACTTC.

The chain combines TRBV7-2 with TRBJ1-1; possible D gene TRBD1, 5 bases. Per germline, CDR1 SGHTA and CDR2 FQGNSA. The V gene lost 1 base and the J gene lost 4 bases, with 10 bases spanning the gap. This CDR3 spans 14 amino acids. The CDR3 sequence: CASSLGRGGTEAFF. The CDR3 DNA follows: TGTGCCAGCAGCTTAGGGCGCGGGGGCACTGAAGCTTTCTTT.

The chain uses TRBV18 and TRBJ1-1; 8 nucleotides agree with TRBD1. V dropped 3 bases and J dropped 7; count of bases not matched to a gene: 7. The CDR3 spans 14 residues. Germline V CDR1 and CDR2: KGHSH, LQKENI. The CDR3 region is CASSPDRAGLEAFF. The CDR3 bases are TGTGCCAGCTCACCGGACAGGGCGGGTCTTGAAGCTTTCTTT.

The chain recombines TRBV5-1 with TRBJ1-1; weak D call: TRBD1 (5 bases). From germline, CDR1 is SGHRS and CDR2 YFSETQ. The CDR3 runs 18 residues. The V end lost 3 bases, the J end lost 4 bases, and 25 bases lay between the germline ends. The DNA for the CDR3 is TGCGCCAGCAGCTCTCTAGGGGCAGGGCGAGGCTGGGCCACTGAAGCTTTCTTT. Encoded protein: CASSSLGAGRGWATEAFF.

The CDR3 region is CASSPKTSTYNEQFF. The CDR3 region has the DNA TGTGCCAGCAGCCCGAAGACTAGCACTTACAATGAGCAGTTCTTC. The rearrangement links TRBV7-3 to TRBJ2-1; 7 bases line up with TRBD2. Germline values: CDR1 SGHTA, CDR2 FQGTGA. This CDR3 is 15 amino acids long. V shed 5 bases and J 4 bases; nucleotides not matched to a gene: 8.

The rearrangement joins TRBV30 to TRBJ1-1; TRBD1 is a possible D gene (5 bases). The germline V gene has CDR1 GTSNPN and CDR2 SVGIG (reference sequence). This CDR3 spans 12 amino acids. Trimming took 6 bases from V and 3 from J, leaving 11 bases between them. The CDR3 loop is CACLGGYTEAFF. The CDR3 coding sequence is TGTGCCTGCCTTGGGGGGTACACTGAAGCTTTCTTT.

V usage is TRBV7-9 and J usage is TRBJ2-5, with 12 bases lining up with TRBD2. The CDR3 spans 14 residues. Germline V CDR1 and CDR2: SEHNR, FQNEAQ (reference sequence). With 5 bases clipped from V and 4 bases from J, the junction kept 2 bases outside the gene matches. DNA of the CDR3: TGTGCCAGCAGCGTACTAGCGGGAGGAGAGACCCAGTACTTC. Its translation is CASSVLAGGETQYF. The whole variable domain, filled in from reference TRBV7-9 and TRBJ2-5, reads DTGVSQNPRHKITKRGQNVTFRCDPISEHNRLYWYRQTLGQGPEFLTYFQNEAQLEKSRLLSDRFSAERPKGSFSTLEIQRTEQGDSAMYLCASSVLAGGETQYFGPGTRLLVL.

This chain connects TRBV28 to TRBJ1-2; D gene uncertain. CDR1 is MDHEN and CDR2 is SYDVKM in the germline V gene. The CDR3 spans 13 residues. V gave up 4 bases and J gave up 4 bases, with 10 bases separating them. The CDR3 DNA follows: TGTGCCAGCAGTTCTGGGCCGCGCTATGGCTACACCTTC. This translates into CASSSGPRYGYTF.

The rearrangement joins TRBV27 to TRBJ2-5, with D unresolved. The germline V gene has CDR1 MNHEY and CDR2 SMNVEV (reference sequence). The CDR3 has 13 amino acids. V lost 0 bases to trimming and J lost 4 bases, with 6 bases between them. CDR3 sequence reads: CASSLSPGETQYF. The CDR3 nucleotides are TGTGCCAGCAGTTTATCGCCGGGAGAGACCCAGTACTTC.

CDR3 residues: CASTSGQGLGEQYF. Written as DNA, the CDR3 is TGCGCCAGCACCTCGGGGCAGGGACTGGGGGAGCAGTACTTC. The genes are TRBV5-1 and TRBJ2-7; TRBD2 is a possible D gene (6 bases). Looked up from germline, CDR1 is SGHRS and CDR2 is YFSETQ. The ends were cut back, 6 bases at V and 7 bases at J, with 20 bases in the middle. This CDR3 comprises 14 residues.

The chain has TRBV14 and TRBJ1-1; 7 bases match TRBD1. After removal of 4 bases from V and 5 bases from J, the junction contained 10 bases not matched to a gene. The germline V gene has CDR1 SGHDN and CDR2 FVKESK. There are 15 residues in the CDR3. CDR3 nucleotide sequence: TGTGCCAGCAGCCTCGTCAGGGGGGCGGGGACTGAAGCTTTCTTT. It translates to CASSLVRGAGTEAFF.

This chain joins TRBV30 and TRBJ1-2, with a weak D call TRBD1 (5 bases). V gave up 0 bases and J gave up 4 bases, with 12 bases separating them. Germline V gene data show CDR1 as GTSNPN and CDR2 as SVGIG (reference sequence). The CDR3 consists of 14 residues. The CDR3 loop reads CAWSVGGFFYGYTF. CDR3 nucleotide sequence: TGTGCCTGGAGTGTCGGGGGTTTTTTCTATGGCTACACCTTC.

The chain combines TRBV4-2 with TRBJ2-3, with TRBD1 matching over 9 bases. CDR3 size: 19 residues. J was trimmed by 2 bases and V by 1 base; bases with no gene match: 13. From germline, CDR1 is LGHNA and CDR2 YNFKEQ. The CDR3 sequence: CASSQGGPGQGPYTDTQYF. The CDR3 DNA reads as TGTGCCAGCAGCCAAGGGGGGCCGGGACAGGGTCCTTACACAGATACGCAGTATTTT.

The chain has TRBV10-3 and TRBJ2-1; 11 bases match TRBD2. The V segment lost 0 bases and the J segment 5 bases; nucleotides outside the gene matches: 0. Germline V CDR1 and CDR2: ENHRY, SYGVKD. The CDR3 spans 15 residues. For the CDR3, the DNA is TGTGCCATCAGTGAGTCGGGACTAGCGGACAATGAGCAGTTCTTC. Translating gives CAISESGLADNEQFF.

This chain joins TRBV3-1 (or the pseudogene TRBV3-2) and TRBJ2-2; 7 bases are shared with TRBD1. There are 14 residues in the CDR3. CDR1 LGHDT and CDR2 YNNKEL come from the germline V gene (reference sequence). V dropped 4 bases and J dropped 6; count of bases not matched to a gene: 5. The CDR3 bases are TGTGCCAGCAGCCCCCAGGGGGTTCCCGGGGAGCTGTTTTTT. Translated, it gives CASSPQGVPGELFF.

The CDR3: CASSSGTANSPLHF. As DNA, the CDR3 is TGTGCCAGCAGCTCCGGGACAGCTAATTCACCCCTCCACTTT. The V call is TRBV7-8, the J call TRBJ1-6, with 7 bases aligning to TRBD1. Looked up from germline, CDR1 is SGHVS and CDR2 is FQNEAQ. There are 14 residues in the CDR3. Trimming cost V 4 bases and J 6 bases; bases outside gene matches: 3.

This rearrangement joins TRBV2 to TRBJ1-1; 7 bases are shared with TRBD1. Unmatched junction bases numbered 6, after V lost 5 bases and J lost 0 bases. Germline CDR1 SNHLY, CDR2 FYNNEI. The CDR3 totals 15 residues. CDR3 coding DNA: TGTGCCAGCAGTAGGACAGGCTTAATGAACACTGAAGCTTTCTTT. Amino acids: CASSRTGLMNTEAFF.

This chain connects TRBV6-2 or TRBV6-3 to TRBJ2-5, with D uncertain. The germline gives CDR1 MNHEY, CDR2 SVGEGT. The CDR3 extends over 14 amino acids. V was clipped by 5 bases and J by 4 bases, with 14 bases between them. Here the CDR3 reads CASSLPNAGETQYF. The CDR3 DNA is TGTGCCAGCAGTCTGCCGAATGCCGGAGAGACCCAGTACTTC.

The CDR3 nucleotides read TGTGCCAGCAGCCCAGGAGCGGGAGGGGGCTACGAGCAGTACTTC. Translating it yields CASSPGAGGGYEQYF. The V call is TRBV7-8, the J call TRBJ2-7; TRBD2 aligns across 10 bases. The CDR3 totals 15 residues. V was pared by 5 bases and J by 3 bases, with 7 bases of the junction left unmatched. CDR1 and CDR2 from the germline V gene are SGHVS and FQNEAQ.

The chain joins TRBV6-2 or TRBV6-3 to TRBJ2-1, with a weak D call TRBD2 (5 bases). The CDR3 spans 16 residues. Trimming pared 5 bases from V and 0 bases from J, leaving 14 bases between. Germline V gene data show CDR1 as MNHEY and CDR2 as SVGEGT. The CDR3, as DNA: TGTGCCAGCAGTCAGAGCCAGCGGAACTCCTACAATGAGCAGTTCTTC. Translating gives CASSQSQRNSYNEQFF.